This entry describes one T cell receptor beta chain. Its specificity is not known. This sample was included in a study of cytomegalovirus exposure and HLA in healthy donors. Measured with immunoSEQ multiplex PCR; TCRdb has only the in-frame clones, and not every one. The data hold about 110,000 clones, with about 85% observed a single time. Study results and caveats: Researchers reported that three CMV-associated chains were confirmed in vitro as CMV antigen-specific. While the bulk of TCR sequences proved rare, some public TCRs turned up in many donors.

Trimming took off 7 bases at V and 2 bases at J, with 14 bases between the two ends. This CDR3 is built from 14 residues. CDR1 and CDR2 (germline): MNHNY, SVGAGI (reference sequence). This TCR derives from a woman under 30 in good health and CMV-seronegative. The J gene is TRBJ1-1, the V gene TRBV6-6, with TRBD1 as a possible D gene (6 bases). Input material: PBMCs. This CDR3 is CASIIGGPNTEAFF. In nucleotides, the CDR3 is TGTGCCAGCATTATAGGGGGACCTAACACTGAAGCTTTCTTT.